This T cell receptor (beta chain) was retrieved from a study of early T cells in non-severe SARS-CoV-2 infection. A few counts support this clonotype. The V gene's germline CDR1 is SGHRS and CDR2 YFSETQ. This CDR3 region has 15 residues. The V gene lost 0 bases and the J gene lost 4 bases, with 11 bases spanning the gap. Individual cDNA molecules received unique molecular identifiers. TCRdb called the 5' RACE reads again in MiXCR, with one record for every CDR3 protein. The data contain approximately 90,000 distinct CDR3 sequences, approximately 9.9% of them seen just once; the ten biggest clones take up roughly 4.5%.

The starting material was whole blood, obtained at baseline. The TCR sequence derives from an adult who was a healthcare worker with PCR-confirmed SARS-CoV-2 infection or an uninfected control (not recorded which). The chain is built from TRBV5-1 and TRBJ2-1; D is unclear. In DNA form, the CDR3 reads TGCGCCAGCAGCTTGGAGTCAGATAGGTACAATGAGCAGTTCTTC. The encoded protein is CASSLESDRYNEQFF.